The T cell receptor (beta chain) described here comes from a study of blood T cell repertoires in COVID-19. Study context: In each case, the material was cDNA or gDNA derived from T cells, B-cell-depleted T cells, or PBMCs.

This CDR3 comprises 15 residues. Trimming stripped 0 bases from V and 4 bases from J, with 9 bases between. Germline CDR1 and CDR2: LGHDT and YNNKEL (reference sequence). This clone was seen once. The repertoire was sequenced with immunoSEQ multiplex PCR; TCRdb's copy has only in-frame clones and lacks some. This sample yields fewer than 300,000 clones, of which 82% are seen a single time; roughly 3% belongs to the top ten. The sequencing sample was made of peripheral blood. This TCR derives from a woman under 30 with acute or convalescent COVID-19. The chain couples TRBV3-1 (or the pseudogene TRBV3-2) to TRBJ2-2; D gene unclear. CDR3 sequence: CASSQEYSLTGELFF. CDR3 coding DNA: TGTGCCAGCAGCCAAGAGTACAGCCTCACCGGGGAGCTGTTTTTT.